The clone carrying this T cell receptor (beta chain) was counted only a few times. These data originate in a study of T cells after yellow fever vaccination. Per germline, CDR1 LNHDA and CDR2 SQIVND (reference sequence). The CDR3 consists of 19 residues. The ends lost 2 bases at V and 2 bases at J; junction bases unmatched: 11. TCRdb reanalysed the 5' RACE reads using MiXCR and keeps one entry per CDR3 protein. The sample carries under 300,000 distinct CDR3 sequences, 6.9% recorded once. This sequence originates from a man between 25 and 39 years old who received the YFV17D yellow fever vaccine. V usage is TRBV19 and J usage is TRBJ2-1; TRBD2 matches 11 bases. The material sequenced was CD4+ T cells sorted from PBMCs, taken 15 days after the yellow fever booster vaccination. The CDR3 is CASSIQETLAGGPYNEQFF. The CDR3, as DNA: TGTGCCAGTAGTATACAGGAGACCTTAGCGGGAGGGCCCTACAATGAGCAGTTCTTC.